This TCR beta chain originates from a study of shared clonotypes between healthy human individuals (dated by TCRdb to the early 2020s). About the investigation overall: The cohort comprised two women and three men aged 18 to 49 years. For each donor, CD4 naive and CD4 memory were each given three plates, CD8 naive was given two plates, and CD8 memory was given one plate. To estimate repertoire size and how much clonotypes are shared between individuals, the study performed deep sequencing of blood TCR repertoires from 4 to 6 healthy adults. Libraries were prepared and TCR repertoires were sequenced by different laboratories using diverse techniques, in order to increase sequencing depth and limit assay-specific biases. Between about 0.85 and 9.5 billion PBMCs per donor were obtained by leukapheresis. Overall study outcomes, separate from this receptor: Sampling was restricted to blood, and TCR repertoires in tissue are likely to differ from TCR repertoires in blood. Estimated clonotype richness was generally larger for naive than for memory subsets. Pairwise subsampling led to the expectation that sequencing depth would affect the degree of clonotype sharing among donors. Sharing across a few donors was observed for approximately 4.6% of naive CD4, over 3% of naive CD8, roughly 2.3% of memory CD4, and roughly 0.4% of memory CD8 clonotypes. Higher generation probabilities were observed for clonotypes shared by all four sorted-subset donors than for non-shared clonotypes. Even with the large sequencing depth, rarefaction of the sorted-subset datasets indicated that sequencing was incomplete. Because the study included only a small number of donors, the genetic and exposure-history diversity represented was limited.

Using the deep immunoSEQ assay, multiplex PCR amplified TCR CDR3 regions from genomic DNA. Genomic DNA extracted from each cell subset was distributed evenly over all wells of several immunoSEQ 96-well plates, and each plate served as one replicate. Each replicate PCR for sorted subsets received around 210 ng genomic DNA, equal to roughly 30,000 T cell genomes. Purified libraries were measured with a Qubit 3.0 fluorometer, size-checked on a Bioanalyzer 2100, and measured again with the KAPA Library Quantification kit. Each immunoSEQ 96-well plate was sequenced on its own single-read 150-cycle Illumina NextSeq 550 flow cell. As for how the authors treated the data: Because the immunoSEQ output included only junctional sequences and no quality scores, the filtering could not be the same as the filtering used for full-length reads. Sequences were annotated with PyIR, a Python wrapper for IgBLAST v1.9, using IMGT germline references to assign V/J genes and CDR3. Any read was removed if the V/J assignment was weak (E-value above 1e-6), the CDR3 was missing, or the read contained stop codons, out-of-frame junctions, or ambiguous translated residues. V3J clonotypes were defined by identical inferred V gene, J gene, and CDR3 amino acid sequence. To compute the percentage overlap between repertoires, the number of shared unique clonotypes was divided by the size of the smaller repertoire. Three approaches were used to assess repertoire richness: RTK rarefaction, the Chao1 estimator, and Recon v2.1 estimates of unobserved clonotypes. Generation probabilities were computed with OLGA for all TCRbeta clonotypes obtained by the gDNA method from four donors. Sourced from immuneACCESS, this table was stored by TCRdb with only in-frame sequences that have V and J called. A share of the clones is absent; for the studies checked, an unresolved V gene accounts for under half, and the remainder has no known explanation. V and J calls and clone size are copied from that table; D and trimming were computed from the DNA. The sample records millions of clones, 93% of which are singletons. 1.5% to 2% of the sample lies in the top ten.

For the CD8 naive samples, CD45RO-negative cells were positively selected for CCR7, yielding a CD45RA+CCR7+ population from which TemRA cells were excluded. Donors were healthy HIV-negative adults with no recently reported acute infections or vaccinations. Only Caucasian adults living in Nashville, Tennessee, USA were represented among the donors. After blood collection by leukapheresis, PBMCs were isolated using Ficoll-Histopaque density gradient centrifugation and then cryopreserved in the vapor phase of liquid nitrogen. Analytical flow cytometry was used to check the purity and quantity of each magnetically sorted T cell population. Each sorted fraction had its genomic DNA isolated and then quantified by UV absorbance on a Nanodrop 2000c. On this clone itself: Its antigen has not been determined. Per-base quality was not reported, and no clone a single base away is much larger than it.

The CDR3 sequence holds 16 residues, the cysteine and phenylalanine included. Just CDR3 DNA is preserved here, 48 bases in frame from base 1. Here V drops 8 bases and J drops 4 bases, and the junction holds 13 bases not matched to any gene. Based on the germline V gene (reference sequence), the CDR1 and CDR2 sequences are MNHEY and SMNVEV. The chain links TRBV27 with TRBJ1-4; 7 central nucleotides agree with TRBD1. This TCR derives from a man aged 18 to 29 in good health. Some clones in this sample may be carry-over from other donors' samples. The sequencing sample was made of naive CD8+ T cells from PBMCs. The sample's cell subset or site label, decoded: CD45RA+CCR7+. The bases read TGTGCCAGCGGCTTAACAGGGGAGAAGGGTAATGAAAAACTGTTTTTT. This yields the protein CASGLTGEKGNEKLFF.